This T cell receptor (beta chain) was recorded in a study of blood T cells in healthy people across ages. The CDR3 is 13 amino acids. The ends lost 8 bases at V and 6 bases at J; junction bases unmatched: 11. Germline CDR1 is DFQATT and CDR2 is SNEGSKA (reference sequence). PCR was performed a second time for about 7 to 12 cycles using a sample-barcoded 5' primer and a J-beta primer mix. TCRdb processed the 5' RACE reads anew with MiXCR; each CDR3 protein has one entry. The data contain fewer than 950,000 distinct CDR3 sequences, roughly 50% of them singletons. The TCR was taken from an older man in good health. The chain recombines TRBV20-1 with TRBJ2-7, with TRBD1 identical over 9 bases. The sequencing input was blood. The CDR3 nucleotides read TGCAGTCTTACCCGGGACAGGGTTACCGAGCAGTACTTC. It codes for CSLTRDRVTEQYF.